This TCR beta chain was obtained from a study of CD8+CD57+ T cells in acquired aplastic anemia. CD8+CD57+ cell expansion, shown by flow cytometry, had occurred in the patients selected for sequencing. Genomic DNA templated the TCR beta VDJ and CDR3 profiling. TCRdb reprocessed the reads via MiXCR and lists one record per CDR3 protein. Counted here are about 180,000 distinct CDR3 sequences, 63% occurring once; the ten biggest clones make up under 45%. Trimming took off 4 bases at V and 5 bases at J, with 11 bases between the two ends. Germline CDR1 and CDR2: MNHNS and SASEGT. This CDR3 region has 13 residues.

Material: sorted CD4+, CD8+, or CD8+CD57+ T cells (not recorded which) from PBMCs. The sequence was obtained from a human donor with aplastic anemia. J is TRBJ2-5 and V is TRBV6-1; perhaps D is TRBD1 or TRBD2 (6 bases each). The CDR3 here is CASSAGGAETQYF. The CDR3 DNA is TGTGCCAGCAGTGCCGGGGGCGCGGAGACCCAGTACTTC.